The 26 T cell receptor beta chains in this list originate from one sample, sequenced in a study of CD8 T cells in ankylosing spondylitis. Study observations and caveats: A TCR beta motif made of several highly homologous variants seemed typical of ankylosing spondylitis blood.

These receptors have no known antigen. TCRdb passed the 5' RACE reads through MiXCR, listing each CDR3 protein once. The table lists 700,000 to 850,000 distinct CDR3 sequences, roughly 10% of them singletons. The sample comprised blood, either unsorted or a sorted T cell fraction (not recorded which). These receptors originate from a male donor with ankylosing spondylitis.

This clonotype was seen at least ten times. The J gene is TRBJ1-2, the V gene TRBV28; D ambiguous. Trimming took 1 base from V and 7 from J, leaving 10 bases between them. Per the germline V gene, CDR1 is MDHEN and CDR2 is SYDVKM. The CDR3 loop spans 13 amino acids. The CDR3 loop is CASSLLPATGYTF. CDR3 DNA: TGTGCCAGCAGTTTATTACCGGCGACTGGCTACACCTTC.

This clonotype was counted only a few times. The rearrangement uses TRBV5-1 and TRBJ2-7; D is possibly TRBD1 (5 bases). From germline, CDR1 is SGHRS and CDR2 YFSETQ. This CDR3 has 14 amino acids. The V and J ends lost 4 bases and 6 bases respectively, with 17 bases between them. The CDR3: CASSPWTERGEQYF. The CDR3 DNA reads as TGCGCCAGCAGCCCATGGACGGAAAGGGGCGAGCAGTACTTC.

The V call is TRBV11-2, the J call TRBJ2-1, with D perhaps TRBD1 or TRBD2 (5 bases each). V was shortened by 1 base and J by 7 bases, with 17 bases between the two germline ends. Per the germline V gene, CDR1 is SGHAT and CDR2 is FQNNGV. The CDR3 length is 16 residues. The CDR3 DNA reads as TGTGCCAGCAGCTTAGGAGGGACGGAGTGGCGGAATGAGCAGTTCTTC. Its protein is CASSLGGTEWRNEQFF.

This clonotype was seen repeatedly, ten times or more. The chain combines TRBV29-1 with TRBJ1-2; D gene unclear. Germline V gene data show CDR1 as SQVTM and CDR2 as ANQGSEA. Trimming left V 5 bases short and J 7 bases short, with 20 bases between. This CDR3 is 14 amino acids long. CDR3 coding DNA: TGCAGCGTTCTCCAGGACGCCAACGTGGGTGGCTACACCTTC. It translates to CSVLQDANVGGYTF.

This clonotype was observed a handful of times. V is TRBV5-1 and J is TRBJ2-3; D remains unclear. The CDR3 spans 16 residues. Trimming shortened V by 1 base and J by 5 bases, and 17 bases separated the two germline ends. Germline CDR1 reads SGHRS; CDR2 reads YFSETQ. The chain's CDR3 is CASSLMAVELRDTQYF. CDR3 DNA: TGCGCCAGCAGCTTGATGGCAGTCGAGCTCCGAGATACGCAGTATTTT.

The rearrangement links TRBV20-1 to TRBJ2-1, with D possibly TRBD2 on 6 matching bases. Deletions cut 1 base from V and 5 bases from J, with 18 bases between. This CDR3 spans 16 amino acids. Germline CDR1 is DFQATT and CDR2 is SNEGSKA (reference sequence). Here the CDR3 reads CSARAPLADLDNEQFF. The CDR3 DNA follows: TGCAGTGCTAGAGCCCCCTTAGCGGACCTCGACAATGAGCAGTTCTTC.

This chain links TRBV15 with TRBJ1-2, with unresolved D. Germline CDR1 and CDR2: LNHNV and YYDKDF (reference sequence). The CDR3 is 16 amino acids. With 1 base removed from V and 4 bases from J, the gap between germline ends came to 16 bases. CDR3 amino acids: CATSRAVQPAGYGYTF. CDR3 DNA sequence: TGTGCCACCAGCAGAGCGGTGCAGCCGGCCGGCTATGGCTACACCTTC.

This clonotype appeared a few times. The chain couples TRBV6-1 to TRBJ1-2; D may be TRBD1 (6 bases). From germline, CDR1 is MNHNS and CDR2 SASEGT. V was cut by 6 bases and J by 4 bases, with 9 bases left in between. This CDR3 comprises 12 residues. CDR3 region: CASRMDSYGYTF. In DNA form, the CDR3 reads TGTGCCAGCAGGATGGACAGCTATGGCTACACCTTC.

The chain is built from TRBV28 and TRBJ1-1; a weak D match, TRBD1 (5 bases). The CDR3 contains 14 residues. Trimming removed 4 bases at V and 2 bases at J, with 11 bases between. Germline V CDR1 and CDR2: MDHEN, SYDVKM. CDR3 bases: TGTGCCAGCAGTTCGCCTGGGGCCAACACTGAAGCTTTCTTT. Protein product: CASSSPGANTEAFF.

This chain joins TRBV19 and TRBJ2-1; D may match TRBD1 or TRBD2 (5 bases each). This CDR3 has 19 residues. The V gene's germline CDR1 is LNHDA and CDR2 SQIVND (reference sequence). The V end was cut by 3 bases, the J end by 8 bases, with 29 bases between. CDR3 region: CASSIKGSGGGARSYEQFF. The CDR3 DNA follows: TGTGCCAGTAGTATTAAGGGGAGCGGTGGGGGAGCAAGGAGCTATGAGCAGTTCTTC.

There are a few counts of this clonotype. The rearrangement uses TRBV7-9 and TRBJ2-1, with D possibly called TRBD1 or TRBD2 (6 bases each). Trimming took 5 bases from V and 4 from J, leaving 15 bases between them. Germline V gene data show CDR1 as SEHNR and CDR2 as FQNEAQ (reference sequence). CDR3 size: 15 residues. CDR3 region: CASSGGQRVYNEQFF. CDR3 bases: TGTGCCAGCAGCGGGGGCCAGCGGGTATACAATGAGCAGTTCTTC.

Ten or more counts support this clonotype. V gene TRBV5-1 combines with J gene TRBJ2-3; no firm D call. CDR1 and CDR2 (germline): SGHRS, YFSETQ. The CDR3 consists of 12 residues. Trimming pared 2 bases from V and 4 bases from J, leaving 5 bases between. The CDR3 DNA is TGCGCCAGCAGCTTCTTTTCAGATACGCAGTATTTT. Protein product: CASSFFSDTQYF.

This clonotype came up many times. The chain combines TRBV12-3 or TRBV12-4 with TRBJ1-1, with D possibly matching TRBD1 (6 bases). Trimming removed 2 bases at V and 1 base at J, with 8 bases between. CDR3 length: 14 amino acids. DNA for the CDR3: TGTGCCAGCAGTTTATCAGGGGCGAACACTGAAGCTTTCTTT. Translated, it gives CASSLSGANTEAFF.

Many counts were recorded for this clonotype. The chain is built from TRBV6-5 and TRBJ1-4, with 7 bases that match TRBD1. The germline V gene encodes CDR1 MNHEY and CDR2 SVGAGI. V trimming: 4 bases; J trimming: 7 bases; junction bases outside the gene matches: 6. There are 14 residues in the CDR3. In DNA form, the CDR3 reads TGTGCCAGCAGTTCCACAGGGGTCGGTGAAAAACTGTTTTTT. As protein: CASSSTGVGEKLFF.

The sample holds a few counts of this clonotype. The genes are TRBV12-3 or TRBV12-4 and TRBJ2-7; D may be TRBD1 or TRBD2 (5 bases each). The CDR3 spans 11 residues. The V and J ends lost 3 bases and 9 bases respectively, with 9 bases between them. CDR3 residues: CASSLGTLQYF. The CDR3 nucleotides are TGTGCCAGCAGTTTGGGGACGTTGCAGTACTTC.

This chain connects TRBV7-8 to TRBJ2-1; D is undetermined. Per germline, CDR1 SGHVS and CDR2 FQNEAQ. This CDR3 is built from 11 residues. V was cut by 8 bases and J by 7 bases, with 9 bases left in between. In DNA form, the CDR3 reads TGTGCCAGCGGGCTGGCTAATGAGCAGTTCTTC. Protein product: CASGLANEQFF. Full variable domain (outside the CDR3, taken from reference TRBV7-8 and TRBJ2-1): GAGVSQSPRYKVAKRGQDVALRCDPISGHVSLFWYQQALGQGPEFLTYFQNEAQLDKSGLPSDRFFAERPEGSVSTLKIQRTQQEDSAVYLCASGLANEQFFGPGTRLTVL.

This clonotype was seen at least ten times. The CDR3: CASSRSGGSTDTQYF. As DNA, the CDR3 is TGCGCCAGCAGCCGAAGCGGGGGCTCCACAGATACGCAGTATTTT. The chain is built from TRBV5-1 and TRBJ2-3; 8 bases map to TRBD2. V gave up 4 bases and J gave up 2 bases; unmatched junction bases: 6. The germline CDR1 and CDR2 sequences are SGHRS and YFSETQ. There are 15 residues in the CDR3.

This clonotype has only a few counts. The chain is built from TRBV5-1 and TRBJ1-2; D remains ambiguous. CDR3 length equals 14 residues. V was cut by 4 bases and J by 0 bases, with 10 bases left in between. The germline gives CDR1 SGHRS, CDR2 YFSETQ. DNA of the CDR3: TGCGCCAGCAGCCGGACCTTCTCTAACTATGGCTACACCTTC. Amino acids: CASSRTFSNYGYTF.

CDR3 amino acids: CATSDQGFNQPQHF. The CDR3 nucleotides read TGTGCCACCAGTGATCAGGGTTTCAATCAGCCCCAGCATTTT. V usage is TRBV24-1 and J usage is TRBJ1-5; TRBD1 is a possible D gene (5 bases). Deletions cut 3 bases from V and 3 bases from J, with 8 bases between. The germline V gene has CDR1 KGHDR and CDR2 SFDVKD. The CDR3 is 14 amino acids.

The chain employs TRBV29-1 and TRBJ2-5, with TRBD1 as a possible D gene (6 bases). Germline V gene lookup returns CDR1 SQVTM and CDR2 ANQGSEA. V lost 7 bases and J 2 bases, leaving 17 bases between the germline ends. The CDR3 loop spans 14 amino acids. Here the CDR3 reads CSARGPVLQETQYF. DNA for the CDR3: TGCAGCGCCAGGGGTCCGGTGCTACAAGAGACCCAGTACTTC.

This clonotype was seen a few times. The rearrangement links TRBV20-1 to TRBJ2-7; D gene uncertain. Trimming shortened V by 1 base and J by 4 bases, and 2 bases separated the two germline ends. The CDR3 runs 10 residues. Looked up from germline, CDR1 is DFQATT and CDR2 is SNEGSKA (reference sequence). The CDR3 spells CSARAYEQYF. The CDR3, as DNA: TGCAGTGCTAGAGCGTACGAGCAGTACTTC.

CDR3 in DNA: TGTGCCACTGTCGAGACAAAGAACACCGGGGAGCTGTTTTTT. Amino acid sequence: CATVETKNTGELFF. The chain combines TRBV10-3 with TRBJ2-2; no reliable D call. In germline, CDR1 is ENHRY, CDR2 SYGVKD. Trimming shortened V by 10 bases and J by 1 base, and 13 bases separated the two germline ends. The CDR3 is 14 amino acids.

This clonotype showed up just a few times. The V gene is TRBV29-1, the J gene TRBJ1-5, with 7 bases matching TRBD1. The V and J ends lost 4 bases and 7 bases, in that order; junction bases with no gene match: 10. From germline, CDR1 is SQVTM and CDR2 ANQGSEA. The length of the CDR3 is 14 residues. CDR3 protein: CSVVLRGRGQPQHF. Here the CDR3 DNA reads TGCAGCGTTGTCCTTAGGGGGCGAGGGCAGCCCCAGCATTTT.

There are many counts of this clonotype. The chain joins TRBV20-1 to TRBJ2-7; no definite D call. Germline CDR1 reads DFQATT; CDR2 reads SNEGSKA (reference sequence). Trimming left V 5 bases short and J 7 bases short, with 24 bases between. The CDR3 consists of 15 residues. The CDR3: CSAPSPLQPSREQYF. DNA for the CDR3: TGCAGTGCTCCTTCACCACTACAGCCCTCTCGGGAGCAGTACTTC.

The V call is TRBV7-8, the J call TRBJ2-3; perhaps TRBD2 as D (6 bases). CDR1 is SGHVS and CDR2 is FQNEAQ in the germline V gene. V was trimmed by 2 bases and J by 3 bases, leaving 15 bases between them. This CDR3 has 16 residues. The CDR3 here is CASSLLSGRRTDTQYF. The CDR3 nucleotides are TGTGCCAGCAGCTTACTGTCGGGGAGGCGGACAGATACGCAGTATTTT.

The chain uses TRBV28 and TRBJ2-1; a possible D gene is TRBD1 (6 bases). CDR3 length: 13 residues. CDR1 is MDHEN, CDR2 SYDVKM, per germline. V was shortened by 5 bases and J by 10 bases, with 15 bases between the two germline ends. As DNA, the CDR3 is TGTGCCAGCAGTCTAGTACAGGGTTCCGAGCAGTTCTTC. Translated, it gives CASSLVQGSEQFF.